Below, one T cell receptor (beta chain) is given with its context. The data derive from a study of human CD8 memory T cell subsets. Researchers made TCR beta libraries via UMI-labeled 5' RACE. No DNA is given; TCRdb re-called the 5' RACE reads and lists each CDR3 protein once. The listing records under 7,500 distinct CDR3 sequences. Germline V CDR1 and CDR2: SEHNR, FQNEAQ (reference sequence). This CDR3 has 17 amino acids. The chain combines TRBV7-9 with TRBJ1-1; TCRdb designates TRBD1, a call that cannot be tested without DNA. The sequencing input was CD8+ effector memory T cells (TEM) sorted from PBMCs. Regarding subset: effector memory CD8 T cells, CCR7- CD45RO+ CD95+. This receptor was obtained from a human donor in good health. Here the CDR3 reads CASSLARGAGVGTEAFF. The variable domain in full, with the rest retrieved from reference TRBV7-9 and TRBJ1-1, is DTGVSQNPRHKITKRGQNVTFRCDPISEHNRLYWYRQTLGQGPEFLTYFQNEAQLEKSRLLSDRFSAERPKGSFSTLEIQRTEQGDSAMYLCASSLARGAGVGTEAFFGQGTRLTVV.